The 29 T cell receptor beta chains given below trace back to one sample, sequenced in a study of blood T cell repertoires in COVID-19. The assay was immunoSEQ multiplex PCR, and TCRdb's table has in-frame clones only and misses some. The table has 150,000 to 200,000 clones, approximately 86% seen once. Sequenced material: peripheral blood. The receptors here all came from a woman aged 40 to 50 with COVID-19, enrolled during active disease.

The chain carries TRBV5-5 and TRBJ2-1; 9 bases fit TRBD2. CDR1 is SGHKS, CDR2 YYEKEE, per germline (reference sequence). V trimming: 1 base; J trimming: 7 bases; junction bases outside the gene matches: 6. This CDR3 has 15 amino acids. DNA of the CDR3: TGTGCCAGCAGCTTGATAGCGGGAGAGGGGAATGAGCAGTTCTTC. Protein: CASSLIAGEGNEQFF. The whole variable domain, filled in from reference TRBV5-5 and TRBJ2-1, reads DAGVTQSPTHLIKTRGQQVTLRCSPISGHKSVSWYQQVLGQGPQFIFQYYEKEERGRGNFPDRFSARQFPNYSSELNVNALLLGDSALYLCASSLIAGEGNEQFFGPGTRLTVL.

The V and J genes are TRBV6-5 and TRBJ2-5; 8 bases align to TRBD2. Germline CDR1 and CDR2: MNHEY and SVGAGI. After removal of 6 bases from V and 5 bases from J, the junction contained 11 bases not matched to a gene. CDR3 length: 15 amino acids. This CDR3 reads CASSKAGVVGETQYF. The CDR3 DNA reads as TGTGCCAGCAGCAAAGCGGGGGTCGTGGGGGAGACCCAGTACTTC.

This sequence joins TRBV28 and TRBJ1-2; 12 positions agree with TRBD1. The CDR3 totals 16 residues. The germline V gene encodes CDR1 MDHEN and CDR2 SYDVKM. Germline trimming cut 6 bases from V and 5 bases from J; bases unmatched to any gene: 10. The CDR3 DNA reads as TGTGCCAGCAGATCCGGGACAGGGGGCTCTCTGTATGGCTACACCTTC. This translates into CASRSGTGGSLYGYTF.

The CDR3 DNA reads TGTGCCAGTACTCACGGACTAGCGGGGGACGAGGAGCAGTTCTTC. Residues: CASTHGLAGDEEQFF. This sequence joins TRBV19 and TRBJ2-1, with 13 bases that match TRBD2. The CDR3 has 15 residues. Trimming at V came to 7 bases and at J to 10 bases, leaving 10 bases not matched to a gene. Germline V gene data show CDR1 as LNHDA and CDR2 as SQIVND (reference sequence).

The chain uses TRBV18 and TRBJ2-3, with TRBD2 matching 8 bases. J was trimmed by 4 bases and V by 1 base; bases with no gene match: 10. The CDR3 is made up of 17 amino acids. Per germline, CDR1 KGHSH and CDR2 LQKENI. The CDR3, as DNA: TGTGCCAGCTCACCACTCTCGAATAGCGGGGTTGCAGATACGCAGTATTTT. This gives the protein CASSPLSNSGVADTQYF.

The chain joins TRBV4-1 to TRBJ2-7; D is possibly TRBD2 (5 bases). Germline V gives CDR1 MGHRA, CDR2 YSYEKL. This CDR3 is built from 15 residues. V was cut by 1 base and J by 4 bases, with 14 bases left in between. The CDR3 spells CASSQVYGKSYEQYF. The CDR3 DNA sequence: TGCGCCAGCAGCCAAGTATACGGGAAGAGTTACGAGCAGTACTTC.

The rearrangement links TRBV5-4 to TRBJ1-3; possibly TRBD1 for D (5 bases). V was shortened by 4 bases and J by 2 bases, with 13 bases between the two germline ends. The germline V gene has CDR1 SGHNT and CDR2 YYREEE (reference sequence). CDR3 length: 15 residues. CDR3 protein: CASSGGWGAGNTIYF. The CDR3, as DNA: TGTGCCAGCAGCGGAGGATGGGGGGCTGGAAACACCATATATTTT.

The rearrangement joins TRBV7-8 to TRBJ2-2, with 7 positions matching TRBD1. CDR1 is SGHVS and CDR2 is FQNEAQ in the germline V gene. This CDR3 is 14 amino acids long. The V gene end was trimmed by 6 bases and the J gene end by 6 bases; junction bases not matched to a gene: 7. DNA of the CDR3: TGTGCCAGCAGACCGGGACAGACATCCGGGGAGCTGTTTTTT. The encoded protein is CASRPGQTSGELFF. The full variable domain, in which reference TRBV7-8 and TRBJ2-2 provide the parts outside the CDR3, is GAGVSQSPRYKVAKRGQDVALRCDPISGHVSLFWYQQALGQGPEFLTYFQNEAQLDKSGLPSDRFFAERPEGSVSTLKIQRTQQEDSAVYLCASRPGQTSGELFFGEGSRLTVL.

The chain combines TRBV29-1 with TRBJ2-5; 10 positions match TRBD2. CDR1 SQVTM and CDR2 ANQGSEA come from the germline V gene. The CDR3 extends over 15 amino acids. Trimming removed 6 bases from V and 1 base from J; junction bases left unmatched: 8. The CDR3 loop reads CSVWGLAGVQETQYF. Written as DNA, the CDR3 is TGCAGCGTCTGGGGTCTAGCGGGAGTCCAAGAGACCCAGTACTTC.

The chain links TRBV29-1 to TRBJ2-1; D ambiguous. Germline lookup yields CDR1 SQVTM and CDR2 ANQGSEA. The CDR3 extends over 14 amino acids. Trimming removed 6 bases from V and 4 bases from J, with 16 bases in between. CDR3 in amino acids: CSVLGDKDYNEQFF. The CDR3 nucleotides read TGCAGCGTGTTAGGAGATAAAGATTACAATGAGCAGTTCTTC.

V gene TRBV15 combines with J gene TRBJ2-3; TRBD1 aligns across 8 bases. CDR3 size: 16 residues. Unmatched junction bases numbered 5, after V lost 3 bases and J lost 0 bases. Per the germline V gene, CDR1 is LNHNV and CDR2 is YYDKDF (reference sequence). CDR3 in DNA: TGTGCCACCAGCAGCATCAGGGGGCTGAGCACAGATACGCAGTATTTT. It translates to CATSSIRGLSTDTQYF.

This clone was counted only a few times. This chain links TRBV27 with TRBJ1-5, with D hard to call. Trimming pared 3 bases from V and 4 bases from J, leaving 13 bases between. The CDR3 totals 15 residues. CDR1 and CDR2 (germline): MNHEY, SMNVEV (reference sequence). The CDR3 is CASSFMQHMNQPQHF. CDR3 nucleotides: TGTGCCAGCAGTTTTATGCAACACATGAATCAGCCCCAGCATTTT.

V usage is TRBV2 and J usage is TRBJ1-2, with D tentatively TRBD1 (5 bases). This CDR3 has 14 amino acids. The germline gives CDR1 SNHLY, CDR2 FYNNEI. The CDR3: CVPPLNHAGYGYTF. In DNA form, the CDR3 reads TGTGTCCCCCCCCTAAACCATGCAGGGTATGGCTACACCTTC. Full variable domain (rest looked up from reference TRBV2 and TRBJ1-2): EPEVTQTPSHQVTQMGQEVILRCVPISNHLYFYWYRQILGQKVEFLVSFYNNEISEKSEIFDDQFSVERPDGSNFTLKIRSTKLEDSAMYFCVPPLNHAGYGYTFGSGTRLTVV.

This sequence joins TRBV9 and TRBJ2-1; TRBD2 aligns across 13 bases. This CDR3 is built from 16 residues. Looked up from germline, CDR1 is SGDLS and CDR2 is YYNGEE. After removal of 3 bases from V and 7 bases from J, the junction contained 7 bases not matched to a gene. The CDR3 coding sequence is TGTGCCAGCAGCGGACTAGCGGGGGGCCGGAGGAATGAGCAGTTCTTC. Residues: CASSGLAGGRRNEQFF. Full variable domain (remainder filled in from reference TRBV9 and TRBJ2-1): DSGVTQTPKHLITATGQRVTLRCSPRSGDLSVYWYQQSLDQGLQFLIQYYNGEERAKGNILERFSAQQFPDLHSELNLSSLELGDSALYFCASSGLAGGRRNEQFFGPGTRLTVL.

The chain joins TRBV27 to TRBJ1-5, with 8 bases identical to TRBD1. This CDR3 has 12 residues. V lost 8 bases and J lost 7; bases outside the gene matches: 4. The germline V gene encodes CDR1 MNHEY and CDR2 SMNVEV (reference sequence). The CDR3 DNA follows: TGTGCCAGCTGGACAGGGTGGCAGCCCCAGCATTTT. Protein: CASWTGWQPQHF.

The chain uses TRBV20-1 and TRBJ2-3; 8 bases map to TRBD2. The V segment lost 3 bases and the J segment 2 bases; nucleotides outside the gene matches: 7. In germline, CDR1 is DFQATT, CDR2 SNEGSKA (reference sequence). This CDR3 has 15 amino acids. For the CDR3, the DNA is TGCAGTGCTAGTTCCCTAGCGGGTCTCACAGATACGCAGTATTTT. Protein sequence: CSASSLAGLTDTQYF.

The chain has TRBV29-1 and TRBJ1-2; D ambiguous. V gave up 4 bases and J gave up 7 bases, with 7 bases separating them. The CDR3 length is 10 residues. CDR1 and CDR2 from the germline V gene are SQVTM and ANQGSEA. In DNA form, the CDR3 reads TGCAGCGTTGCCCACGGTGGCTACACCTTC. Amino acid sequence: CSVAHGGYTF.

The chain employs TRBV11-1 and TRBJ2-4, with D perhaps TRBD1 (5 bases). Between the trimmed V and J ends, which lost 9 bases and 2 bases, there was a span of 11 bases. Germline assignment: CDR1 SGHAT and CDR2 FQDESV (reference sequence). This CDR3 region has 13 residues. The CDR3 loop is CASGQGPKNIQYF. The CDR3 DNA is TGTGCCAGTGGGCAGGGCCCCAAAAACATTCAGTACTTC.

CDR3 coding DNA: TGCGCCAGCAGCCAAGCGTCGTTCTACGAGCAGTACTTC. This encodes CASSQASFYEQYF. This rearrangement joins TRBV4-1 to TRBJ2-7; no clear D. V dropped 1 base and J dropped 3 bases, with 7 bases sitting between them. The CDR3 has 13 residues. Per germline, CDR1 MGHRA and CDR2 YSYEKL.

This chain links TRBV20-1 with TRBJ2-1, with D hard to call. This CDR3 is built from 11 residues. Germline V gene sequence: CDR1 DFQATT, CDR2 SNEGSKA (reference sequence). Trimming removed 3 bases from V and 7 bases from J, with 7 bases in between. For the CDR3, the DNA is TGCAGTGCTAGGGAGATAAATGAGCAGTTCTTC. It specifies CSAREINEQFF.

The V call is TRBV5-4, the J call TRBJ2-1; 8 positions agree with TRBD2. The CDR3 is 15 residues long. V shed 1 base, J shed 2 bases, and the junction held 2 bases outside the gene matches. Germline V gene sequence: CDR1 SGHNT, CDR2 YYREEE (reference sequence). CDR3 loop: CASSLTLAAYNEQFF. In DNA form, the CDR3 reads TGTGCCAGCAGCTTGACACTAGCGGCCTACAATGAGCAGTTCTTC.

The genes are TRBV19 and TRBJ1-4; D possibly corresponds to TRBD1 (5 bases). V was clipped by 8 bases and J by 0 bases, with 16 bases between them. This CDR3 spans 16 amino acids. CDR1 LNHDA and CDR2 SQIVND come from the germline V gene (reference sequence). CDR3 loop: CASSSGGFATNEKLFF. CDR3 DNA: TGTGCCAGTTCGAGCGGGGGGTTTGCAACTAATGAAAAACTGTTTTTT.

The sample holds one count of this clone. The identical CDR3 is also encoded by other nucleotide sequences in the sample. The chain combines TRBV18 with TRBJ2-3; possibly TRBD2 for D (5 bases). Trimming stripped 3 bases from V and 0 bases from J, with 10 bases between. The CDR3 extends over 15 amino acids. The germline gives CDR1 KGHSH, CDR2 LQKENI. The CDR3 here is CASSPDYLSTDTQYF. The CDR3 region has the DNA TGTGCCAGCTCACCCGACTATCTCAGCACAGATACGCAGTATTTT.

This chain uses TRBV19 with TRBJ2-3; 7 positions agree with TRBD2. The V and J ends lost 8 bases and 0 bases, in that order; junction bases with no gene match: 5. This CDR3 has 14 residues. Germline values: CDR1 LNHDA, CDR2 SQIVND (reference sequence). CDR3 bases: TGTGCCAGTGCTGCAGCGGGGAGCACAGATACGCAGTATTTT. Protein sequence: CASAAAGSTDTQYF.

V and J are TRBV6-5 and TRBJ2-2; the D gene is possibly TRBD2 (5 bases). V dropped 8 bases and J dropped 5 bases, with 15 bases sitting between them. The CDR3 covers 14 residues. The germline V gene encodes CDR1 MNHEY and CDR2 SVGAGI. CDR3: CASAQRRKTGELFF. The DNA of the CDR3 is TGTGCCAGCGCCCAGCGGAGGAAGACCGGGGAGCTGTTTTTT.

The genes are TRBV27 and TRBJ1-6; 7 bases match TRBD1. CDR3 length: 15 residues. Germline V gene data show CDR1 as MNHEY and CDR2 as SMNVEV (reference sequence). The V segment lost 6 bases and the J segment 7 bases; nucleotides outside the gene matches: 9. The CDR3 sequence: CASSSLDRPNSPLHF. CDR3 coding DNA: TGTGCCAGCAGCTCTCTGGACAGGCCGAATTCACCCCTCCACTTT.

The rearrangement joins TRBV7-5 to TRBJ1-1. TRBV7-5 is a known pseudogene. This CDR3 comprises 14 residues. CDR3 loop: CVRSRGSLDTEAFF. CDR3 nucleotides: TGTGTCAGAAGCCGGGGGTCGCTCGACACTGAAGCTTTCTTT.

This chain's CDR3 is CASSPSSGGPGSYNEQFF. CDR3 nucleotides: TGCGCCAGCAGCCCCTCGAGCGGGGGGCCGGGCTCCTACAATGAGCAGTTCTTC. V is TRBV4-1 and J is TRBJ2-1; 9 bases fit TRBD2. Trimming cost V 4 bases and J 0 bases; bases outside gene matches: 10. This CDR3 is 18 amino acids long. CDR1 and CDR2 (germline): MGHRA, YSYEKL.

This clone came up a few times. The V gene is TRBV19, the J gene TRBJ1-3; tentative D call: TRBD1 (6 bases). The CDR3 covers 15 residues. Trimming took off 5 bases at V and 4 bases at J, with 15 bases between the two ends. The V gene's germline CDR1 is LNHDA and CDR2 SQIVND (reference sequence). CDR3 amino acids: CASSRGGAGGNTIYF. The CDR3 DNA reads TGTGCCAGTAGTCGCGGGGGCGCCGGAGGAAACACCATATATTTT.